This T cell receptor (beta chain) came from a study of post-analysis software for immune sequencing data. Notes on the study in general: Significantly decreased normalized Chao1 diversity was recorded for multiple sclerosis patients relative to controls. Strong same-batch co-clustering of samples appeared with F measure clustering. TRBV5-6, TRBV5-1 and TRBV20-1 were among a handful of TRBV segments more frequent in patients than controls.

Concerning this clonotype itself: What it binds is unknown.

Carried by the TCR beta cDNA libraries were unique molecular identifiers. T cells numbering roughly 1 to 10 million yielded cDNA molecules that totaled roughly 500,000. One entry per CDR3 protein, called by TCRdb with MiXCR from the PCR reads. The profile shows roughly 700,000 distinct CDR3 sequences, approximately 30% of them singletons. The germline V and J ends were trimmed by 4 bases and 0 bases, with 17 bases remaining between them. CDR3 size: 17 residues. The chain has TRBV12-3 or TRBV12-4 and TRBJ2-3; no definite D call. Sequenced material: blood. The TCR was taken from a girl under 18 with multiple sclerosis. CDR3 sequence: CASSWTGPLVSTDTQYF. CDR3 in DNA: TGTGCCAGCAGTTGGACGGGCCCCCTAGTAAGCACAGATACGCAGTATTTT.